This note documents a single T cell receptor beta chain sequence. The antigen is not known. The germline V gene has CDR1 SGHRS and CDR2 YFSETQ. With V trimmed by 8 bases and J by 2 bases, 8 bases remained unmatched. The CDR3 has 16 amino acids. The sample originates from a study of T cell responses to AZD1222 COVID-19 vaccine. The study, taken as a whole, reports: Epitopes outside B.1.351 and B.1.1.7 mutated regions reportedly drew nearly half of spike TCRs. The study found Spike-specific TCR breadth and depth rose after two AZD1222 doses.

Clones were sequenced by immunoSEQ multiplex PCR, and TCRdb holds only the in-frame ones, with some missing. The sample consists of some 100,000 clones, roughly nine tenths of them appearing once. The TCR comes from an adult in good health. Material: peripheral blood, obtained on day 0 of AZD1222 vaccination. V and J are TRBV5-1 and TRBJ2-7; 15 nucleotides line up with TRBD2. The CDR3 loop reads CARPTGTSGRPYEQYF. CDR3 DNA sequence: TGCGCCAGGCCGACCGGGACTAGCGGGAGGCCCTACGAGCAGTACTTC.